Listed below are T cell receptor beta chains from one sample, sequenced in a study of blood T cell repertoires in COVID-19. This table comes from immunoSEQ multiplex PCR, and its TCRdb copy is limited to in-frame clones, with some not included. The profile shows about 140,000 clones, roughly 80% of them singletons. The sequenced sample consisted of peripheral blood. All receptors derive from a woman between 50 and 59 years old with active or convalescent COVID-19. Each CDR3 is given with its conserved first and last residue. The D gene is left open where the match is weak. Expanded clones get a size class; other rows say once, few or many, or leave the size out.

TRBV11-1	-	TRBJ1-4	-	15	CASSFLGQQYEKLFF	TGTGCCAGCAGCTTCCTAGGACAACAGTACGAAAAACTGTTTTTT
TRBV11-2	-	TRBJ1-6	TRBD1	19	CASSLELDRDPRWNSPLHF	TGTGCCAGCAGCTTAGAGCTAGACAGGGATCCAAGGTGGAATTCACCCCTCCACTTT
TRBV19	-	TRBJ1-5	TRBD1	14	CASSIRGTDQPQHF	TGTGCCAGTAGTATTAGGGGGACAGATCAGCCCCAGCATTTT
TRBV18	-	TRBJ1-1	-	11	CASSLGLEAFF	TGTGCCAGCTCACTTGGGCTTGAAGCTTTCTTT
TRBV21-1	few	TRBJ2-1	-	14	CASSNGDWNNEQFF	TGTGCCAGCAGCAACGGGGACTGGAACAATGAGCAGTTCTTC
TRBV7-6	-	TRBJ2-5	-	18	CASSLKLSSGGIQETQYF	TGTGCCAGCAGCTTAAAGCTGAGTAGCGGAGGGATCCAAGAGACCCAGTACTTC
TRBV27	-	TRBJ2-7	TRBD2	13	CASSWTSGSEQYF	TGTGCCAGCAGCTGGACTAGCGGGAGCGAGCAGTACTTC
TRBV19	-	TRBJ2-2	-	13	CARRIQVTGELFF	TGTGCCAGGAGAATTCAGGTGACCGGGGAGCTGTTTTTT
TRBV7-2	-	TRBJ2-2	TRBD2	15	CASSLAGGYTGELFF	TGTGCCAGCAGCTTAGCGGGGGGGTACACCGGGGAGCTGTTTTTT
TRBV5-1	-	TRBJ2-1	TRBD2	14	CATRPSGGADEQFF	TGCGCCACCCGGCCTAGCGGGGGGGCCGATGAGCAGTTCTTC
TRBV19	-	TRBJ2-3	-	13	CASSPGNTDTQYF	TGTGCCAGTAGCCCTGGCAACACAGATACGCAGTATTTT
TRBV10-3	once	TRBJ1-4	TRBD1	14	CAISESQGGEKLFF	TGTGCCATCAGTGAGTCGCAGGGGGGTGAAAAACTGTTTTTT
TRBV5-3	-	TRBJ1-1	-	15	CARSRPGQGNTEAFF	TGTGCCAGAAGCCGGCCAGGGCAGGGAAACACTGAAGCTTTCTTT
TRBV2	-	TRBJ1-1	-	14	CASTNQGGTREAFF	TGTGCCAGCACCAACCAAGGGGGTACGCGTGAAGCTTTCTTT
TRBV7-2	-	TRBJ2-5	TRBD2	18	CASSLRTSGGRRGETQYF	TGTGCCAGCAGCCTACGGACTAGCGGGGGAAGAAGGGGAGAGACCCAGTACTTC